One sample yielded the 25 T cell receptor beta chains listed below, sequenced in a study of T cell responses to AZD1222 COVID-19 vaccine (dated by TCRdb to about 2021). Taken with the paper, the label for time point translates to: baseline before first vaccination. To prepare the library, the immunoSEQ multiplex PCR assay was applied. In its TCRdb copy, this immuneACCESS table keeps in-frame sequences only and misses some clones. Where compared with another copy, unresolved V genes explain less than half of these, and the others have no known cause. In this sample the table shows some 160,000 clones, about 88% of which occur a single time. Around 5.5% of the sample lies in the top ten. This specimen was peripheral blood, taken on day 0 of AZD1222 vaccination. Receptors originate from an adult in good health.

This rearrangement joins TRBV7-2 to TRBJ2-2; possibly TRBD1 for D (5 bases). Germline V lookup: CDR1 SGHTA, CDR2 FQGNSA. The ends were cut back, 3 bases at V and 5 bases at J, with 10 bases in the middle. The CDR3 covers 14 residues. Here the CDR3 DNA reads TGTGCCAGCAGCTTGGCTCAGGGAACCGGGGAGCTGTTTTTT. It codes for CASSLAQGTGELFF. The variable domain in full, completed from reference TRBV7-2 and TRBJ2-2, reads GAGVSQSPSNKVTEKGKDVELRCDPISGHTALYWYRQSLGQGLEFLIYFQGNSAPDKSGLPSDRFSAERTGGSVSTLTIQRTQQEDSAVYLCASSLAQGTGELFFGEGSRLTVL.

The V and J genes are TRBV19 and TRBJ2-3; 7 bases agree with TRBD1. This CDR3 has 15 amino acids. Trimming took 4 bases from V and 2 from J; bases not matched to a gene: 6. CDR1 is LNHDA, CDR2 SQIVND, per germline (reference sequence). CDR3: CASSTGTALTDTQYF. CDR3 coding DNA: TGTGCCAGTAGTACCGGGACAGCGCTCACAGATACGCAGTATTTT.

The rearrangement joins TRBV7-3 to TRBJ2-1; 9 nucleotides align to TRBD1. Germline CDR1 SGHTA, CDR2 FQGTGA. With 2 bases clipped from V and 6 bases from J, the junction kept 2 bases outside the gene matches. This CDR3 is built from 14 residues. In DNA, the CDR3 is TGTGCCAGCAGCTTAGACAGGGGGGGCAATGAGCAGTTCTTC. It specifies CASSLDRGGNEQFF. The variable domain in full, completed from reference TRBV7-3 and TRBJ2-1, reads GAGVSQTPSNKVTEKGKYVELRCDPISGHTALYWYRQSLGQGPEFLIYFQGTGAADDSGLPNDRFFAVRPEGSVSTLKIQRTERGDSAVYLCASSLDRGGNEQFFGPGTRLTVL.

Comment on this clone: This sample includes further DNA sequences coding for the same CDR3. The chain links TRBV18 to TRBJ2-3; D not resolved. CDR3 size: 13 residues. The V gene's germline CDR1 is KGHSH and CDR2 LQKENI. V lost 3 bases and J lost 0, with 4 bases in between. CDR3 loop: CASSPPSTDTQYF. The CDR3 bases are TGTGCCAGCTCACCTCCTAGCACAGATACGCAGTATTTT.

V and J are TRBV7-3 and TRBJ2-1; TRBD2 matches 7 bases. V was pared by 2 bases and J by 1 base, with 2 bases of the junction left unmatched. Germline V gene sequence: CDR1 SGHTA, CDR2 FQGTGA. The CDR3 has 15 residues. Here the CDR3 reads CASSLGAGSYNEQFF. The CDR3 nucleotides are TGTGCCAGCAGCTTAGGAGCGGGGTCCTACAATGAGCAGTTCTTC.

The CDR3 protein is CSVVDGYTF. The CDR3 DNA is TGCAGCGTTGTGGATGGCTACACCTTC. The J gene is TRBJ1-2, the V gene TRBV29-1, with D uncertain. Germline V gene data show CDR1 as SQVTM and CDR2 as ANQGSEA. The V end lost 4 bases, the J end lost 6 bases, and 3 bases lay between the germline ends. CDR3 length: 9 residues. Supplemented by reference TRBV29-1 and TRBJ1-2, the full variable domain reads SAVISQKPSRDICQRGTSLTIQCQVDSQVTMMFWYRQQPGQSLTLIATANQGSEATYESGFVIDKFPISRPNLTFSTLTVSNMSPEDSSIYLCSVVDGYTFGSGTRLTVV.

The chain joins TRBV4-3 to TRBJ2-3; the match to TRBD2 covers 11 bases. The CDR3 runs to 19 residues. Per the germline V gene, CDR1 is LGHNA and CDR2 is YSLEER. After removal of 1 base from V and 0 bases from J, the junction contained 9 bases not matched to a gene. CDR3 bases: TGCGCCAGCAGCCAAGGCTCTACTCTAGCGGGGGGTAGCACAGATACGCAGTATTTT. Amino acid sequence: CASSQGSTLAGGSTDTQYF.

This clone was counted a single time. The chain has TRBV5-1 and TRBJ2-3; no definite D call. Between the trimmed V and J ends, which lost 5 bases and 4 bases, there was a span of 8 bases. CDR1 and CDR2 (germline): SGHRS, YFSETQ. There are 12 residues in the CDR3. CDR3 in amino acids: CASSKRSDTQYF. CDR3 in DNA: TGCGCCAGCAGTAAGCGCTCAGATACGCAGTATTTT.

V and J are TRBV4-3 and TRBJ1-2; D gene unclear. The V gene lost 3 bases and the J gene lost 4 bases, with 12 bases spanning the gap. Germline lookup yields CDR1 LGHNA and CDR2 YSLEER. CDR3 size: 14 residues. The CDR3 region is CASSQARRGYGYTF. The CDR3 nucleotides read TGCGCCAGCAGCCAGGCCCGGCGGGGCTATGGCTACACCTTC.

V is TRBV27 and J is TRBJ1-2; weak D call: TRBD1 (5 bases). With 3 bases removed from V and 6 bases from J, the gap between germline ends came to 11 bases. CDR3 size: 13 residues. CDR1 MNHEY and CDR2 SMNVEV come from the germline V gene (reference sequence). Written as DNA, the CDR3 is TGTGCCAGCAGTTTTTCCCCCAGGGATGGCTACACCTTC. Protein sequence: CASSFSPRDGYTF.

V gene TRBV4-1 combines with J gene TRBJ2-2, with TRBD1 identical over 8 bases. CDR3 length: 15 amino acids. CDR1 and CDR2 (germline): MGHRA, YSYEKL. With 0 bases clipped from V and 4 bases from J, the junction kept 1 base outside the gene matches. In DNA, the CDR3 is TGCGCCAGCAGCCAAGACAGGGGGCGCACCGGGGAGCTGTTTTTT. This encodes CASSQDRGRTGELFF.

The chain is built from TRBV6-5 and TRBJ1-3, with a tentative D call TRBD1 (6 bases). The CDR3 sequence is 14 residues long. Trimming took off 6 bases at V and 0 bases at J, with 9 bases between the two ends. Germline values: CDR1 MNHEY, CDR2 SVGAGI. CDR3 protein: CASRRDNSGNTIYF. CDR3 DNA sequence: TGTGCCAGCAGACGGGACAACTCTGGAAACACCATATATTTT.

The chain is built from TRBV30 and TRBJ1-3; TRBD1 might be the D (5 bases). The CDR3 extends over 13 amino acids. V was shortened by 5 bases and J by 1 base, with 9 bases between the two germline ends. Germline-derived CDR1 and CDR2 are GTSNPN and SVGIG (reference sequence). The CDR3 DNA follows: TGTGCCTGGGGGGGTCGGTCTGGAAACACCATATATTTT. This encodes CAWGGRSGNTIYF.

The J gene is TRBJ1-1, the V gene TRBV6-2 or TRBV6-3, with 10 nucleotides matching TRBD1. CDR1 is MNHEY and CDR2 is SVGEGT in the germline V gene. The V gene end was trimmed by 6 bases and the J gene end by 6 bases; junction bases not matched to a gene: 10. The CDR3 is 15 residues long. The CDR3 nucleotides are TGTGCCAGCAGCCAACAGGACAGGGGGTATGCTGAAGCTTTCTTT. Translating gives CASSQQDRGYAEAFF.

This chain joins TRBV5-4 and TRBJ1-1; 7 bases agree with TRBD1. CDR3 length: 15 residues. In germline, CDR1 is SGHNT, CDR2 YYREEE (reference sequence). Losses at the gene ends were 10 bases for V and 1 base for J; bases not matched to a gene: 13. The CDR3, as DNA: TGTGCCCCAGGGGGGCAGGGCATAGAGAACACTGAAGCTTTCTTT. It is translated as CAPGGQGIENTEAFF.

The chain couples TRBV6-5 to TRBJ1-2; no firm D call. Trimming pared 8 bases from V and 4 bases from J, leaving 11 bases between. CDR1 is MNHEY, CDR2 SVGAGI, per germline. CDR3 length: 12 residues. The CDR3 spells CASQDPIYGYTF. In DNA form, the CDR3 reads TGTGCCAGCCAGGACCCGATCTATGGCTACACCTTC.

The chain combines TRBV30 with TRBJ1-3; no reliable D call. Per germline, CDR1 GTSNPN and CDR2 SVGIG (reference sequence). The V end lost 0 bases, the J end lost 2 bases, and 8 bases lay between the germline ends. CDR3 size: 14 residues. For the CDR3, the DNA is TGTGCCTGGAGTGTTAATTCGCCTGGAAACACCATATATTTT. Amino acid sequence: CAWSVNSPGNTIYF.

The J gene is TRBJ2-7, the V gene TRBV7-2; no clear D. This CDR3 region has 17 residues. Germline V lookup: CDR1 SGHTA, CDR2 FQGNSA. With 5 bases removed from V and 0 bases from J, the gap between germline ends came to 20 bases. DNA for the CDR3: TGTGCCAGCAGCCCTCGGTGGCTCAGAAATAGCTCCTACGAGCAGTACTTC. It encodes CASSPRWLRNSSYEQYF.

V gene TRBV13 combines with J gene TRBJ2-7, with D possibly being TRBD2 (5 bases). The CDR3 is made up of 13 amino acids. Trimming took off 3 bases at V and 0 bases at J, with 6 bases between the two ends. Germline V lookup: CDR1 PRHDT, CDR2 FYEKMQ (reference sequence). The DNA for the CDR3 is TGTGCCAGCAGCTTCGGGGTCTCCTACGAGCAGTACTTC. Translating it yields CASSFGVSYEQYF.

This clone has only a few counts. The chain is built from TRBV7-3 and TRBJ2-1; D perhaps matches TRBD2 (6 bases). In germline, CDR1 is SGHTA, CDR2 FQGTGA. V was pared by 5 bases and J by 5 bases, with 13 bases between. The CDR3 is 14 residues long. The DNA of the CDR3 is TGTGCCAGCAGCCTGGGACTTCCTAACAATGAGCAGTTCTTC. Amino acid sequence: CASSLGLPNNEQFF. Full variable domain (rest looked up from reference TRBV7-3 and TRBJ2-1): GAGVSQTPSNKVTEKGKYVELRCDPISGHTALYWYRQSLGQGPEFLIYFQGTGAADDSGLPNDRFFAVRPEGSVSTLKIQRTERGDSAVYLCASSLGLPNNEQFFGPGTRLTVL.

CDR3 residues: CASSVEPRGPDEQYF. CDR3 nucleotide sequence: TGTGCCAGCAGCGTAGAACCCAGGGGCCCAGACGAGCAGTACTTC. The genes are TRBV9 and TRBJ2-7; D is possibly TRBD1 (6 bases). CDR1 and CDR2 from the germline V gene are SGDLS and YYNGEE. The V end lost 0 bases, the J end lost 5 bases, and 15 bases lay between the germline ends. This CDR3 is 15 amino acids long.

The V gene is TRBV7-2, the J gene TRBJ1-6; TRBD1 might be the D (6 bases). The V and J ends lost 4 bases and 13 bases respectively, with 26 bases between them. The germline CDR1 and CDR2 sequences are SGHTA and FQGNSA. This CDR3 has 17 amino acids. CDR3 in amino acids: CASSSPAKGGRRFPLHF. The CDR3 DNA sequence: TGTGCCAGCAGCTCCCCAGCGAAGGGGGGCCGGAGATTCCCCCTCCACTTT.

The chain has TRBV27 and TRBJ2-1; no clear D. This CDR3 region has 15 residues. CDR1 is MNHEY, CDR2 SMNVEV, per germline (reference sequence). Trimming pared 6 bases from V and 0 bases from J, leaving 12 bases between. The CDR3 DNA reads TGTGCCAGCAGACCCGGACGTAGCTCCTACAATGAGCAGTTCTTC. Protein product: CASRPGRSSYNEQFF.

The V and J genes are TRBV5-1 and TRBJ1-5; 10 bases are shared with TRBD1. The germline V gene encodes CDR1 SGHRS and CDR2 YFSETQ. Germline trimming cut 0 bases from V and 7 bases from J; bases unmatched to any gene: 4. The CDR3 is made up of 15 amino acids. The CDR3 nucleotides read TGCGCCAGCAGCTTGGAGACAGGGGGCGGGCAGCCCCAGCATTTT. The encoded protein is CASSLETGGGQPQHF.

This clone was counted only a few times. V and J are TRBV9 and TRBJ2-7; D unclear. Between the trimmed V and J ends, which lost 2 bases and 6 bases, there was a span of 12 bases. The CDR3 contains 13 residues. CDR1 and CDR2 (germline): SGDLS, YYNGEE. The CDR3 region is CASSVNEGGEQYF. The CDR3, as DNA: TGTGCCAGCAGCGTTAACGAAGGCGGCGAGCAGTACTTC.